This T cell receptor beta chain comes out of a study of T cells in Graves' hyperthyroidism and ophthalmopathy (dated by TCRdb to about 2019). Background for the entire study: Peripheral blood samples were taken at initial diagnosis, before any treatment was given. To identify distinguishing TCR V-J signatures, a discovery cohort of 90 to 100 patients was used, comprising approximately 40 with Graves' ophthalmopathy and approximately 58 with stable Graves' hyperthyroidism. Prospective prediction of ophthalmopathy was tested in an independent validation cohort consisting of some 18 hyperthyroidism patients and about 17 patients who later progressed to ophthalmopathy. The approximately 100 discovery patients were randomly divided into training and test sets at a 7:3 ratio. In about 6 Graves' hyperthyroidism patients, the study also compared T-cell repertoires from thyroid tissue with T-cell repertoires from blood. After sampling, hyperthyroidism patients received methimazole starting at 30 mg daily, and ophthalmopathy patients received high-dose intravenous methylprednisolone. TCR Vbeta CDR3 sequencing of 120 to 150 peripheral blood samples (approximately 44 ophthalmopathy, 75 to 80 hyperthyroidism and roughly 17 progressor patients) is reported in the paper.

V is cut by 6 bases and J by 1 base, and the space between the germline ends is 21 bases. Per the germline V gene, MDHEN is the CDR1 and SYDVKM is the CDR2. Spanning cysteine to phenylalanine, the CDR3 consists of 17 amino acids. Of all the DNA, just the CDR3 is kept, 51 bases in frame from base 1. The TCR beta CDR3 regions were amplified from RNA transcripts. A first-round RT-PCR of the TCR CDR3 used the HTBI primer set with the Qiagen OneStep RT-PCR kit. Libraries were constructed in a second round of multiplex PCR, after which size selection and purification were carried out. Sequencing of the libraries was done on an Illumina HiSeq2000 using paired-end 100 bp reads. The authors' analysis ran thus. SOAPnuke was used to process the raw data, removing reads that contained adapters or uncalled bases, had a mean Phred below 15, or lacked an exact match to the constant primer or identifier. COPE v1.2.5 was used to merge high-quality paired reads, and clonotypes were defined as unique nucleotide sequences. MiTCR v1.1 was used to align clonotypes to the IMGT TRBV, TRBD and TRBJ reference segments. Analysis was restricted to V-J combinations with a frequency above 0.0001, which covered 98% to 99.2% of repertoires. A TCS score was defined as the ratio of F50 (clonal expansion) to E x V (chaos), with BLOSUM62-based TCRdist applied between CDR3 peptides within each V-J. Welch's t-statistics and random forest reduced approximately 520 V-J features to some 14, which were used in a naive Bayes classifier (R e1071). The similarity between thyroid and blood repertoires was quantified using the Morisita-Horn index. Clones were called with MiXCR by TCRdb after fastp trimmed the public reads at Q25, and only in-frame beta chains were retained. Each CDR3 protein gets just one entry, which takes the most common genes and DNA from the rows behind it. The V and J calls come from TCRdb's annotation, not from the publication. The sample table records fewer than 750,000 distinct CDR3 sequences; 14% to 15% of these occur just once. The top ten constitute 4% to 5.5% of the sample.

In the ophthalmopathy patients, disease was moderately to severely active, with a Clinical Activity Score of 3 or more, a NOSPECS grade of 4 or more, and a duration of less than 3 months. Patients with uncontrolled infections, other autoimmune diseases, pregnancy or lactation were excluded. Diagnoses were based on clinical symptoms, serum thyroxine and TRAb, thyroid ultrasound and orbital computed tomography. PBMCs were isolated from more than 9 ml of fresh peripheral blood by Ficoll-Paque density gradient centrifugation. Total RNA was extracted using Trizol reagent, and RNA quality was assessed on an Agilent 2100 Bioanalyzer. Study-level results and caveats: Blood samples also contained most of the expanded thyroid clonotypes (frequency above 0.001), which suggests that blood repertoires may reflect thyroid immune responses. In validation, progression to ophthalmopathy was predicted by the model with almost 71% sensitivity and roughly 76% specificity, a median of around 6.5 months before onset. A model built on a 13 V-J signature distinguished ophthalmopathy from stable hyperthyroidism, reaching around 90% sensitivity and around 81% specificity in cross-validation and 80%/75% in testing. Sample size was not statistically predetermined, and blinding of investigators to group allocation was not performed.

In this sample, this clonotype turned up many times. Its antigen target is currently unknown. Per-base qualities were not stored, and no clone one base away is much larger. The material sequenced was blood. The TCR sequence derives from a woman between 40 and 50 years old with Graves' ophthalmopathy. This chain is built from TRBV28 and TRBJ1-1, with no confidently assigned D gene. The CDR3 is CASRVWVGRPSNTEAFF. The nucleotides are TGTGCCAGCAGAGTTTGGGTCGGCAGGCCCTCGAACACTGAAGCTTTCTTT. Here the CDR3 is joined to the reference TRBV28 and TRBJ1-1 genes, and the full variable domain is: DVKVTQSSRYLVKRTGEKVFLECVQDMDHENMFWYRQDPGLGLRLIYFSYDVKMKEKGDIPEGYSVSREKKERFSLILESASTNQTSMYLCASRVWVGRPSNTEAFFGQGTRLTVV.